This T cell receptor beta chain came from a study of STAT3 mutations in large granular lymphocyte leukemia. The study, taken as a whole, reports: TCR clonotype switching after therapy occurred in 6 of 18 patients. In T-cell large granular lymphocyte leukemia, about half of patients showed multiple immunodominant subclonotypes.

TCRbeta libraries averaged approximately 42,000 productive templates per sample. The assay was immunoSEQ multiplex PCR, and TCRdb's table has in-frame clones only and misses some. The profile shows about 20,000 clones, around 92% of them singletons. To note about this clone: Its antigen is unknown.

Germline CDR1 SGHNT, CDR2 YYREEE (reference sequence). Trimming took off 4 bases at V and 13 bases at J, with 18 bases between the two ends. The CDR3 loop spans 14 amino acids. V is TRBV5-4 and J is TRBJ1-6, with D hard to call. Sequencing was done on a sample of peripheral blood mononuclear cells. This receptor was identified in a man in his fifties or sixties with T-cell large granular lymphocyte leukemia. Some clones in this sample may be carry-over from other donors' samples. CDR3 nucleotide sequence: TGTGCCAGCAGCGATGACCCCAAGGCTAGGCCCCTCCACTTT. This encodes CASSDDPKARPLHF.